The 30 T cell receptor beta chains below come from one sample, sequenced in a study of circulating CD8 cells and anti-PD-1 response in melanoma. Sorting of live CD3+CD8+TCRalphabeta+ cells by PD-1 and/or TIGIT gave four subsets. TCR libraries were prepared from 15 ng of total RNA with the QIAseq Immune Repertoire TCR panel. MiXCR, applied by TCRdb to the reads, yields one record per CDR3 protein. The sample records around 1,700 distinct CDR3 sequences, 6% to 8% being singletons. Source: CD8+ T cells from PBMCs, taken at baseline or after one month of anti-PD-1 therapy (not recorded which). The source is a human donor with melanoma.

This clonotype counts as medium-sized (0.01 to 0.1%). The genes are TRBV27 and TRBJ2-3; D is tentatively TRBD1 or TRBD2 (5 bases each). Trimming stripped 6 bases from V and 6 bases from J, with 10 bases between. This CDR3 has 12 residues. From germline, CDR1 is MNHEY and CDR2 SMNVEV (reference sequence). The CDR3 DNA sequence: TGTGCCAGCAGGAGAGGGGCCGATACGCAGTATTTT. This translates into CASRRGADTQYF.

This chain links TRBV19 with TRBJ2-1; 8 nucleotides agree with TRBD2. Germline V CDR1 and CDR2: LNHDA, SQIVND (reference sequence). CDR3 size: 14 residues. V lost 7 bases to trimming and J lost 6 bases; unmatched junction nucleotides: 8. In DNA form, the CDR3 reads TGTGCCAGTATCGCCGGGACTAGGCTCAATGAGCAGTTCTTC. Translated, it gives CASIAGTRLNEQFF. Full variable domain (remainder filled in from reference TRBV19 and TRBJ2-1): DGGITQSPKYLFRKEGQNVTLSCEQNLNHDAMYWYRQDPGQGLRLIYYSQIVNDFQKGDIAEGYSVSREKKESFPLTVTSAQKNPTAFYLCASIAGTRLNEQFFGPGTRLTVL.

Note on this clonotype: Likely a read error: the CDR3 ends without its conserved phenylalanine or tryptophan. The chain combines TRBV19 with TRBJ2-7, with D possibly matching TRBD2 (5 bases). CDR3 length: 13 amino acids. Trimming took off 5 bases at V and 9 bases at J, with 17 bases between the two ends. Germline CDR1 and CDR2: LNHDA and SQIVND (reference sequence). CDR3 region: CASSLASPVGQYL. In DNA, the CDR3 is TGTGCCAGTAGTCTCGCTAGCCCCGTCGGGCAGTACCTC.

This clonotype is medium-sized by share. V and J are TRBV21-1 and TRBJ2-3; the table assigns TRBD2, which was not confirmed against the DNA. TRBV21-1 is marked as a pseudogene. The CDR3 consists of 16 residues. CDR3 protein: CASRVIIAGGPHTQYF. CDR3 bases: TGTGCCAGCAGGGTCATTATAGCGGGAGGGCCTCATACGCAGTATTTT.

For this clonotype: The junction departs from germline at one end; a sequencing error may be responsible. The rearrangement uses TRBV19 and TRBJ1-1; no reliable D call. The CDR3 runs 14 residues. The V gene's germline CDR1 is LNHDA and CDR2 SQIVND (reference sequence). CDR3 loop: CASSDPTLNSEASF. DNA of the CDR3: TGTGCCAGTAGTGACCCGACCCTGAACTCTGAAGCTTCCTTT.

This clonotype qualifies as large (0.1 to 1%). The rearrangement uses TRBV28 and TRBJ1-5, with 9 bases fitting TRBD1. The V gene end was trimmed by 8 bases and the J gene end by 3 bases; junction bases not matched to a gene: 5. This CDR3 comprises 14 residues. Germline CDR1 reads MDHEN; CDR2 reads SYDVKM. The CDR3 is CASSGTGNNQPQHF. The DNA of the CDR3 is TGTGCCAGCTCCGGGACAGGGAACAATCAGCCCCAGCATTTT.

This chain uses TRBV25-1 with TRBJ1-2, with D perhaps TRBD1 (5 bases). The CDR3 length is 14 residues. Trimming removed 5 bases at V and 2 bases at J, with 12 bases between. Germline V gives CDR1 MGHDK, CDR2 SYGVNS. The CDR3 DNA reads TGTGCCAGCAGTTTGAGCGGGGGAAACTATGGCTACACCTTC. It yields the protein CASSLSGGNYGYTF.

This clonotype qualifies as large. The chain joins TRBV28 to TRBJ2-7; the D gene is possibly TRBD1 (6 bases). Germline assignment: CDR1 MDHEN and CDR2 SYDVKM. V lost 10 bases, J lost 3 bases, and 10 bases lay in between. This CDR3 is 11 amino acids long. CDR3 sequence reads: CATGHSYEQYF. DNA of the CDR3: TGTGCCACGGGACACAGCTACGAGCAGTACTTC.

By share of the sample, this clonotype is medium-sized (0.01 to 0.1%). V is TRBV6-5 and J is TRBJ2-3; TRBD1 is a possible D gene (6 bases). Trimming removed 4 bases at V and 5 bases at J, with 16 bases between. Per germline, CDR1 MNHEY and CDR2 SVGAGI. This CDR3 contains 15 residues. CDR3 sequence (DNA): TGTGCCAGCAGTTTACAGGGTCGTAAGGGAGATACGCAGTATTTT. It translates to CASSLQGRKGDTQYF.

The chain carries TRBV12-3 or TRBV12-4 and TRBJ2-7; D not certain. V was clipped by 4 bases and J by 3 bases, with 7 bases between them. The CDR3 runs to 12 residues. CDR3 residues: CASSSGYYEQYF. DNA for the CDR3: TGTGCCAGCAGTTCAGGATACTACGAGCAGTACTTC.

By proportion, this clonotype is medium-sized. The rearrangement uses TRBV24-1 and TRBJ2-2; TRBD1 aligns across 7 bases. This CDR3 spans 15 amino acids. V lost 4 bases to trimming and J lost 6 bases; unmatched junction nucleotides: 7. Germline values: CDR1 KGHDR, CDR2 SFDVKD. The CDR3: CATSDLDRDAGELFF. CDR3 in DNA: TGTGCCACCAGTGACCTTGACAGGGACGCCGGGGAGCTGTTTTTT.

This clonotype is deemed medium-sized. The chain employs TRBV7-3 and TRBJ2-1, with D unresolved. The ends were cut back, 4 bases at V and 7 bases at J, with 14 bases in the middle. The germline V gene has CDR1 SGHTA and CDR2 FQGTGA. CDR3 length: 14 residues. CDR3 protein: CASSSLPYGNEQFF. Written as DNA, the CDR3 is TGTGCCAGCAGCTCGCTCCCCTACGGAAATGAGCAGTTCTTC.

By share, this clonotype ranks as medium-sized. V is TRBV27 and J is TRBJ2-7, with D possibly called TRBD1 or TRBD2 (5 bases each). Trimming stripped 3 bases from V and 7 bases from J, with 16 bases between. This CDR3 has 14 residues. Germline V gene lookup returns CDR1 MNHEY and CDR2 SMNVEV (reference sequence). The CDR3 spells CASSFGASHWEQYF. DNA of the CDR3: TGTGCCAGCAGTTTTGGGGCTAGCCACTGGGAGCAGTACTTC.

This clonotype is medium-sized in the sample. V usage is TRBV7-3 and J usage is TRBJ2-3, with a weak D call TRBD2 (5 bases). V lost 0 bases and J 0 bases, leaving 13 bases between the germline ends. The CDR3 has 17 residues. The germline CDR1 and CDR2 sequences are SGHTA and FQGTGA. For the CDR3, the DNA is TGTGCCAGCAGCTTAACGTTTGAGGGATCTAGCACAGATACGCAGTATTTT. This sequence encodes CASSLTFEGSSTDTQYF.

This clonotype is deemed medium-sized. One end of the junction is discordant with germline, which a read error may explain. The rearrangement uses TRBV24-1 and TRBJ2-1, with a possible D match to TRBD2 (5 bases). Germline V gene lookup returns CDR1 KGHDR and CDR2 SFDVKD. The length of the CDR3 is 14 residues. CDR3 sequence: CATSPRGRRNEQSF. CDR3 bases: TGTGCCACCAGCCCGCGAGGCCGGAGGAATGAGCAGTCCTTC.

Comment on this clonotype: Since a much larger clone is just one base distant, this may be a read error. This chain joins TRBV28 and TRBJ2-7; D remains unclear. Trimming cost V 3 bases and J 6 bases, with 21 bases left between them. Per the germline V gene, CDR1 is MDHEN and CDR2 is SYDVKM. The CDR3 is 16 amino acids. The CDR3 is CASSFFPTVRRCEQYF. The DNA for the CDR3 is TGTGCCAGCAGTTTTTTCCCCACAGTTCGAAGGTGCGAGCAGTACTTC.

This clonotype ranks as medium-sized. CDR3 sequence reads: CASSEDRSLYGYTF. CDR3 nucleotide sequence: TGTGCCAGCAGTGAGGACAGGTCGCTCTATGGCTACACCTTC. This chain connects TRBV27 to TRBJ1-2; TRBD1 agrees at 7 bases. The germline CDR1 and CDR2 sequences are MNHEY and SMNVEV (reference sequence). V trimming: 5 bases; J trimming: 4 bases; junction bases outside the gene matches: 7. The CDR3 has 14 residues.

A single count supports this clonotype. V is TRBV7-9 and J is TRBJ2-7; no firm D call. From germline, CDR1 is SEHNR and CDR2 FQNEAQ (reference sequence). Trimming stripped 5 bases from V and 3 bases from J, with 11 bases between. CDR3 size: 13 residues. The CDR3 nucleotides read TGTGCCAGCAGCGTAAGATCCTTCTACGAGCAGTACTTC. Protein sequence: CASSVRSFYEQYF.

By share of the sample, this clonotype is medium-sized (0.01 to 0.1%). The V call is TRBV5-4, the J call TRBJ2-1; 8 bases align to TRBD2. CDR3 length equals 14 residues. Trimming took 3 bases from V and 8 from J; bases not matched to a gene: 7. Germline V lookup: CDR1 SGHNT, CDR2 YYREEE (reference sequence). CDR3 in DNA: TGTGCCAGCAGCTCGGTTAGCGGGGTCGATGAGCAGTTCTTC. Its protein product is CASSSVSGVDEQFF.

This clonotype was seen more than once but under ten times. This CDR3 reads CASSFGGLDGYTF. The CDR3 DNA reads as TGTGCCAGCAGCTTCGGGGGTCTAGATGGCTACACCTTC. This chain joins TRBV7-3 and TRBJ1-2; D is possibly TRBD1 (5 bases). The V end lost 3 bases, the J end lost 6 bases, and 11 bases lay between the germline ends. The CDR3 extends over 13 amino acids. CDR1 and CDR2 from the germline V gene are SGHTA and FQGTGA.

By its share, this clonotype is medium-sized. The chain recombines TRBV11-2 with TRBJ2-3; 9 nucleotides line up with TRBD1. CDR1 and CDR2 (germline): SGHAT, FQNNGV. The CDR3 covers 17 residues. V lost 0 bases to trimming and J lost 2 bases; unmatched junction nucleotides: 6. The CDR3 sequence is CASSLDSGTGITDTQYF. CDR3 nucleotides: TGTGCCAGCAGCTTAGATTCCGGGACAGGGATCACAGATACGCAGTATTTT.

Remarks on this clonotype: It may be a read error: a sequence one base away is much more abundant. The rearrangement joins TRBV28 to TRBJ2-1; 7 bases match TRBD1. The CDR3 is made up of 15 amino acids. Germline values: CDR1 MDHEN, CDR2 SYDVKM. CDR3: CASSHPGRGIDEQSF. CDR3 coding DNA: TGTGCCAGCAGCCACCCCGGCAGGGGGATAGATGAGCAGTCCTTC.

This clonotype is medium-sized (0.01 to 0.1%) within its sample. The V gene is TRBV4-2, the J gene TRBJ1-1; TRBD1 is a possible D gene (6 bases). Trimming took off 4 bases at V and 4 bases at J, with 16 bases between the two ends. Germline V gene sequence: CDR1 LGHNA, CDR2 YNFKEQ. This CDR3 is 15 amino acids long. CDR3 protein: CASSPGTTLGTEAFF. DNA of the CDR3: TGTGCCAGCAGCCCGGGGACAACTCTCGGCACTGAAGCTTTCTTT.

This clonotype is large. V and J are TRBV19 and TRBJ1-1, with D possibly matching TRBD1 (5 bases). With 3 bases removed from V and 0 bases from J, the gap between germline ends came to 11 bases. This CDR3 has 15 residues. Germline-derived CDR1 and CDR2 are LNHDA and SQIVND (reference sequence). CDR3: CASSIRGNLNTEAFF. CDR3 sequence (DNA): TGTGCCAGTAGTATTAGGGGCAATCTGAACACTGAAGCTTTCTTT.

This clonotype rates as medium-sized (0.01 to 0.1%). V usage is TRBV28 and J usage is TRBJ2-1; no clear D. The CDR3 is 12 residues long. Germline V gene sequence: CDR1 MDHEN, CDR2 SYDVKM. Trimming took off 7 bases at V and 4 bases at J, with 8 bases between the two ends. The CDR3 DNA reads as TGTGCCAGCACCCGAGGTTACAATGAGCAGTTCTTC. Its protein product is CASTRGYNEQFF.

By share, this clonotype ranks as medium-sized. The chain uses TRBV4-3 and TRBJ1-3; the D gene is possibly TRBD1 (6 bases). V was shortened by 0 bases and J by 0 bases, with 12 bases between the two germline ends. Per germline, CDR1 LGHNA and CDR2 YSLEER. This CDR3 comprises 17 residues. The CDR3 loop reads CASSQDPRGNSGNTIYF. CDR3 nucleotides: TGCGCCAGCAGCCAAGATCCTAGGGGGAACTCTGGAAACACCATATATTTT.

This clonotype is medium-sized (0.01 to 0.1%) in the sample. This rearrangement joins TRBV9 to TRBJ2-1; no reliable D call. The CDR3 loop spans 15 amino acids. CDR1 and CDR2 from the germline V gene are SGDLS and YYNGEE. The ends were cut back, 4 bases at V and 4 bases at J, with 15 bases in the middle. CDR3 nucleotide sequence: TGTGCCAGCAGCCCTCCGGTTACCTATTACAATGAGCAGTTCTTC. Translating it yields CASSPPVTYYNEQFF.

In its sample, this clonotype is medium-sized. This chain uses TRBV29-1 with TRBJ2-2; D may be TRBD1 (6 bases). Germline V lookup: CDR1 SQVTM, CDR2 ANQGSEA. CDR3 size: 13 residues. V was pared by 4 bases and J by 3 bases, with 9 bases between. CDR3 in DNA: TGCAGCGTTGCCGCAGGGGACACCGGGGAGCTGTTTTTT. It encodes CSVAAGDTGELFF.

This clonotype ranks as medium-sized. V and J are TRBV29-1 and TRBJ1-1; weak D call: TRBD1 (5 bases). The germline CDR1 and CDR2 sequences are SQVTM and ANQGSEA. The CDR3 consists of 16 residues. Trimming removed 5 bases from V and 0 bases from J, with 19 bases in between. The DNA for the CDR3 is TGCAGCGTTTCCCTCCCGGGACTCGTGGTGAACACTGAAGCTTTCTTT. Residues: CSVSLPGLVVNTEAFF.

This clonotype is medium-sized within its sample. CDR3 amino acids: CSANNEQFF. The CDR3 DNA reads TGCAGTGCTAATAATGAGCAGTTCTTC. V and J are TRBV20-1 and TRBJ2-1, with D unclear. This CDR3 spans 9 amino acids. V was pared by 4 bases and J by 7 bases, with 2 bases between. Germline CDR1 DFQATT, CDR2 SNEGSKA (reference sequence).